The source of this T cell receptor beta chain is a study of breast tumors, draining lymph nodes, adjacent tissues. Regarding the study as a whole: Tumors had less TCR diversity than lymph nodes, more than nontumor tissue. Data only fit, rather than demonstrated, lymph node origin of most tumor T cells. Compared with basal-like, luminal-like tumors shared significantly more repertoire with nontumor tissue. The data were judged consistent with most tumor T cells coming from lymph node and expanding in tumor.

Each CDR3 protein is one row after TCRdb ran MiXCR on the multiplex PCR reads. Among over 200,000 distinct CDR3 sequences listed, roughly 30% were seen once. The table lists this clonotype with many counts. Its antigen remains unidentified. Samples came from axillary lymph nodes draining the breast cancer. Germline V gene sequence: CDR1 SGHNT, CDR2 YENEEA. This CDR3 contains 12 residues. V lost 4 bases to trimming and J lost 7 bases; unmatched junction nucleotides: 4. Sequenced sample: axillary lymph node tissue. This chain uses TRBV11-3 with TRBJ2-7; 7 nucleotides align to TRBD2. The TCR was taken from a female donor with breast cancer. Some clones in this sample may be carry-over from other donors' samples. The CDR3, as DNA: TGTGCCAGCAGCTATCGTAGCGGGGAGCAGTACTTC. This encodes CASSYRSGEQYF.